This T cell receptor (beta chain) was observed in a study of shared clonotypes between healthy human individuals. At the level of the study: With ages of 18 to 49, the donors were two women and three men. Study findings and constraints: Rarefaction revealed incomplete sorted-subset sequencing despite large depth. Genetic and exposure-history diversity was limited by the small donor number.

Points on this clone: Its antigen is still unknown.

In the CD4+ fraction, cells were divided into CD45RA+ naive and CD45RA-negative memory subsets. Here immunoSEQ multiplex PCR was the method, and the copy in TCRdb shows in-frame clones only, minus some. There are some 1.4 million clones in the sample; 95% to 97% occur only once, and about 1.2% lies in the top ten. The material sequenced was naive CD4+ T cells sorted from blood. Subset reported: CD45RA+ positively selected. The receptor's source is a man aged 25-45 years in good health.

CDR3 sequence reads: CASSLALLLYTGELFF. The CDR3, as DNA: TGTGCCAGCAGCTTAGCGCTTTTACTTTACACCGGGGAGCTGTTTTTT. The V gene is TRBV7-8, the J gene TRBJ2-2, with D uncertain. CDR3 size: 16 residues. Trimming took 0 bases from V and 3 from J, leaving 11 bases between them. Germline V gene data show CDR1 as SGHVS and CDR2 as FQNEAQ. Based on the CDR3 plus reference TRBV7-8 and TRBJ2-2, the full variable domain is GAGVSQSPRYKVAKRGQDVALRCDPISGHVSLFWYQQALGQGPEFLTYFQNEAQLDKSGLPSDRFFAERPEGSVSTLKIQRTQQEDSAVYLCASSLALLLYTGELFFGEGSRLTVL.